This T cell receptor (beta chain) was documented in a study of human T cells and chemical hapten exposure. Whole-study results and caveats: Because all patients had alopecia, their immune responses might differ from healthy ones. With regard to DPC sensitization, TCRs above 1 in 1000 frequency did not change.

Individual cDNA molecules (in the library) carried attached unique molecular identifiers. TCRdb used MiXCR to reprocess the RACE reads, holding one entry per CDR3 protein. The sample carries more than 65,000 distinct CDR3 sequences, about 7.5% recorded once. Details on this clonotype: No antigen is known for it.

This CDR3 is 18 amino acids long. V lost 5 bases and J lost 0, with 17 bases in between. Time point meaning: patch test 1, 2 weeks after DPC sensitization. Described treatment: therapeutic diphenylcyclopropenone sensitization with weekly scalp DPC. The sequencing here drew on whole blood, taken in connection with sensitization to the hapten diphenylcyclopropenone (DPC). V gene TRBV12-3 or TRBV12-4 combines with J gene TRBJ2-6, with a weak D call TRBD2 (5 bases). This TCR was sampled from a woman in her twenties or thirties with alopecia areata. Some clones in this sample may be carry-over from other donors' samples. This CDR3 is CASSPRTREASGANVLTF. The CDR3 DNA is TGTGCCAGCAGTCCGCGGACTCGGGAAGCCTCTGGGGCCAACGTCCTGACTTTC.